The text below deals with one T cell receptor beta chain. Its cognate antigen is unknown. Here immunoSEQ multiplex PCR was the method, and the copy in TCRdb shows in-frame clones only, minus some. The table includes roughly 110,000 clones, 85% to 90% detected once. These data originate in a study of a mutant IDH1 vaccine in newly diagnosed glioma. Whole-study context: Vaccine dosing followed radiotherapy by 4-6 weeks, or accompanied temozolomide cycles. Sex among treated patients split about 60% male, around 40% female; mean age was roughly 40 years. General study findings and limits: Vaccination elicited immune responses in around 93% of patients. There seemed to be no relation between pseudoprogression and changes in top peripheral T cell clonotypes.

Time point denoted: week 11, during vaccination. With topical imiquimod, each dose of the vaccine consisted of 300 ug of mutant IDH1 20-mer peptide. The material sequenced was PBMCs, taken from a glioma patient whose treatment included an IDH1 peptide vaccine. This TCR derives from a woman between 45 and 65 years old with glioma.

This CDR3 is CSVQGQGAYEQYF. In DNA form, the CDR3 reads TGCAGCGTTCAAGGACAGGGTGCCTACGAGCAGTACTTC. The chain couples TRBV29-1 to TRBJ2-7, with 8 bases aligning to TRBD1. CDR1 is SQVTM and CDR2 is ANQGSEA in the germline V gene. V shed 5 bases, J shed 2 bases, and the junction held 5 bases outside the gene matches. CDR3 length: 13 residues.